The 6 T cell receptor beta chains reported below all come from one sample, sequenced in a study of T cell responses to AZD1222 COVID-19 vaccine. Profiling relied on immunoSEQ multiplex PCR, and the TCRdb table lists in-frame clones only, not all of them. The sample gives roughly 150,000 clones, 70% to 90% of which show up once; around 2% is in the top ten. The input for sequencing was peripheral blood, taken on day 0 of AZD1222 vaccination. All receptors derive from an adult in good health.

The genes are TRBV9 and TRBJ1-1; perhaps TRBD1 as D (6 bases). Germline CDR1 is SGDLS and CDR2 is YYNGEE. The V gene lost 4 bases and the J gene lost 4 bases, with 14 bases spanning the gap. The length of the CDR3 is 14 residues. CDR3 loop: CASSPRGGSTEAFF. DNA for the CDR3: TGTGCCAGCAGCCCTCGAGGGGGGAGCACTGAAGCTTTCTTT.

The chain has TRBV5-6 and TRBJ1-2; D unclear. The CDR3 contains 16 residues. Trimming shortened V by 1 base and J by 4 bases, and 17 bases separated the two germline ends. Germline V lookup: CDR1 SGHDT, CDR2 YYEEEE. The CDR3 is CASSLSEDPRGYGYTF. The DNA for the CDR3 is TGTGCCAGCAGCTTGAGCGAGGACCCTAGAGGCTATGGCTACACCTTC.

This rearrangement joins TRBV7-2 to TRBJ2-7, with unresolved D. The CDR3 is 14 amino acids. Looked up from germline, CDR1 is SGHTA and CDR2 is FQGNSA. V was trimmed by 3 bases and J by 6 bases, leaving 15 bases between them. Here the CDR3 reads CASSFLGRSGEQYF. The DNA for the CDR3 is TGTGCCAGCAGCTTCTTGGGCAGGTCAGGCGAGCAGTACTTC. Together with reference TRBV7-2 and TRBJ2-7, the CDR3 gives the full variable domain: GAGVSQSPSNKVTEKGKDVELRCDPISGHTALYWYRQSLGQGLEFLIYFQGNSAPDKSGLPSDRFSAERTGGSVSTLTIQRTQQEDSAVYLCASSFLGRSGEQYFGPGTRLTVT.

DNA for the CDR3: TGCGCCAGCAGCCCACCGGGACCCAGAGTCTCCGGGGAGCTGTTTTTT. Its translation is CASSPPGPRVSGELFF. The chain couples TRBV5-1 to TRBJ2-2; D could derive from TRBD1 or TRBD2 (5 bases each). The CDR3 totals 16 residues. Per the germline V gene, CDR1 is SGHRS and CDR2 is YFSETQ. The V and J ends lost 4 bases and 6 bases respectively, with 19 bases between them.

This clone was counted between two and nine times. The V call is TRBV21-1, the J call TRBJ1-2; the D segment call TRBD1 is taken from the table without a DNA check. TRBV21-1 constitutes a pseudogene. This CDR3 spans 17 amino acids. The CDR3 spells CASSKTRQGPSCYGYTF. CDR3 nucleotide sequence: TGTGCCAGCAGCAAAACACGACAGGGCCCTTCGTGCTATGGCTACACCTTC.

The CDR3 region is CSAQQGRRTEAFF. Written as DNA, the CDR3 is TGCAGCGCCCAACAGGGGAGGAGGACTGAAGCTTTCTTT. V gene TRBV29-1 combines with J gene TRBJ1-1; 7 nucleotides align to TRBD1. CDR1 and CDR2 from the germline V gene are SQVTM and ANQGSEA. The J segment lost 5 bases and the V segment lost 7 bases, leaving 10 bases of the junction unmatched. The CDR3 contains 13 residues. The complete variable domain, with remaining parts taken from reference TRBV29-1 and TRBJ1-1, reads SAVISQKPSRDICQRGTSLTIQCQVDSQVTMMFWYRQQPGQSLTLIATANQGSEATYESGFVIDKFPISRPNLTFSTLTVSNMSPEDSSIYLCSAQQGRRTEAFFGQGTRLTVV.